The present T cell receptor beta chain was sequenced within a study of cytomegalovirus exposure and HLA in healthy donors. About this clone itself: Its matching antigen is unknown.

The study ran its PCR with 60 Vbeta and 13 Jbeta primers. Repertoires were generated with immunoSEQ multiplex PCR, while TCRdb's copy carries only in-frame clones and drops some. The sample lists more than 150,000 clones, 77% occurring once. Study results and caveats: Several top significant clusters appeared, in a later analysis, to be linked to common viral pathogens. The authors assumed roughly uniform sequencing depth across donors for presence/absence analyses. The authors excluded some V segments, including TRBV6-2 and TRBV6-3, as indistinguishable.

After removal of 6 bases from V and 8 bases from J, the junction contained 8 bases not matched to a gene. Germline V gene data show CDR1 as MNHEY and CDR2 as SMNVEV (reference sequence). This CDR3 spans 13 amino acids. Sequencing was performed on PBMCs. The chain combines TRBV27 with TRBJ1-2; TRBD1 matches at 8 bases. This TCR came from a man aged 18 to 29 in good health and CMV-seronegative. DNA of the CDR3: TGTGCCAGCAGCCCCGACAGGGGAGGGGGCTACACCTTC. Its translation is CASSPDRGGGYTF.